This entry concerns a single T cell receptor beta chain. The clone's antigen remains unknown. No much larger clone exists at a distance of one base, and base qualities are not known. The immunoSEQ Assay, a bias-controlled multiplex PCR, was used to amplify TCRbeta CDR3 regions from genomic DNA. In the original analysis: Nucleated cell counts per sample were estimated from amplification of reference gene primers within the assay. Sequence reads were collapsed and filtered to measure the absolute abundance of every unique TCRbeta CDR3 rearrangement. For each sample, productive Simpson clonality was calculated by taking the square root of Simpson's diversity index across productive rearrangements. Sourced from immuneACCESS, this table was stored by TCRdb with only in-frame sequences that have V and J called. A share of the clones is absent; for the studies checked, an unresolved V gene accounts for under half, and the remainder has no known explanation. From that table come the V and J calls and clone size; the DNA was used to work out D and trimming. The sample profile shows about 59,000 clones; around nine tenths of them were found once. The ten most abundant clones make up roughly 15% of the sample.

These data come from a study of blood T cell repertoires in COVID-19 (dated by TCRdb to the early 2020s). Concerning the study at large: The collaborator samples originated in the United States, Italy and Spain and spanned the acute and convalescent phases of COVID-19. The prospective study material was composed of cDNA or gDNA derived from T cells, B-cell-depleted T cells, or PBMCs. Deeply sampled blood TCRbeta repertoires from subjects exposed to, actively infected with, or recovered from COVID-19 were included in the dataset. The repertoires were made available in a free public database intended to serve as a resource for research on the immune response to SARS-CoV-2. The samples were drawn from two sources: the first 160 participants of the ongoing ImmuneRACE study, and fewer than 1,500 subjects contributed by 6 global collaborators. Nearly every sample came with metadata listing a de-identified subject ID, COVID-19 status, age in years and sex. Where HLA class I and class II types were available, the types were taken from metadata supplied by the sample provider, not from assay-based typing.

Paper-wide results and their limitations: Clinical and demographic metadata were provided uncurated, with the amount varying by source and participant.

CDR1 MDHEN and CDR2 SYDVKM are derived from the germline V gene. The CDR3 sequence holds 14 residues, the cysteine and phenylalanine included. Only the CDR3 DNA stays, 42 bases, in frame from base 1. Trimming removed 6 bases from V and 2 bases from J; the gene matches leave 5 bases unexplained. Collaborating institutions collected whole blood in K2EDTA tubes following their own protocols. For TCRbeta analysis, collaborators shipped samples in one of three forms: frozen whole blood, isolated PBMCs, or DNA extracted from either of those sample types. The origin of this receptor is a man older than 75 with acute or convalescent COVID-19. The chain employs TRBV28 and TRBJ2-5; a stretch of 8 junction bases matches TRBD2. The source material was peripheral blood. The bases read TGTGCCAGCAGAAACGGGGGGGGGCAAGAGACCCAGTACTTC. It encodes CASRNGGGQETQYF.